Below, 27 T cell receptor beta chains from the same sample are listed, as sequenced in a study of molecular identifiers for immune sequencing clone quantification. TCRdb reanalysed the PCR reads using MiXCR and keeps one entry per CDR3 protein. In the table there are about 640,000 distinct CDR3 sequences, 15% to 20% of which are singletons. The specimen was naive CD8+ T cells from blood, with Jurkat cell RNA spiked in. Indicated subset: FACS-sorted CD8+CD4-CCR7+CD45RA+ naive T cells. The receptors were sampled from a human donor in good health. Some libraries in this study had Jurkat cell RNA spiked in.

In this sample, this clonotype turned up a few times. The rearrangement joins TRBV4-1 to TRBJ2-7, with no clear D. CDR1 and CDR2 (germline): MGHRA, YSYEKL. V was clipped by 0 bases and J by 2 bases, with 11 bases between them. This CDR3 comprises 15 residues. CDR3 in DNA: TGCGCCAGCAGCCAAGAAGTCAGGATAACCTACGAGCAGTACTTC. Amino acid sequence: CASSQEVRITYEQYF.

The table lists this clonotype with a few counts. V usage is TRBV7-6 and J usage is TRBJ2-5, with TRBD2 identical over 7 bases. In germline, CDR1 is SGHVS, CDR2 FNYEAQ. V lost 0 bases and J lost 5; bases outside the gene matches: 3. The CDR3 spans 14 residues. The CDR3 DNA reads TGTGCCAGCAGCTTAGCTCGGGGGGTGGAGACCCAGTACTTC. Encoded protein: CASSLARGVETQYF.

Concerning this clonotype: A much bigger clone sits one base away, suggesting this may be a read error. V and J are TRBV9 and TRBJ1-2; 7 nucleotides match TRBD1. The CDR3 loop spans 15 amino acids. Per the germline V gene, CDR1 is SGDLS and CDR2 is YYNGEE. CDR3 DNA: TGTGCCAGCAGCGAATCAGGGACAGAGACCTATGTCTACACCTTC. Translating it yields CASSESGTETYVYTF.

Regarding this clonotype: This may be a read error: a much more frequent sequence differs by one nucleotide. The J gene is TRBJ2-7, the V gene TRBV6-2 or TRBV6-3, with D possibly being TRBD1 or TRBD2 (5 bases each). Germline V lookup: CDR1 MNHEY, CDR2 SVGEGT. The CDR3 consists of 14 residues. This CDR3 is CASSYGTEYYEQCF. In DNA, the CDR3 is TGTGCCAGCAGTTACGGGACCGAGTACTACGAGCAGTGCTTC.

Details on this clonotype: A much larger clonotype is one base distant, so this may be a read error. The chain is built from TRBV7-9 and TRBJ2-7, with 8 positions matching TRBD2. The J segment lost 3 bases and the V segment lost 0 bases, leaving 10 bases of the junction unmatched. This CDR3 has 17 residues. CDR1 and CDR2 from the germline V gene are SEHNR and FQNEAQ (reference sequence). CDR3 coding DNA: TGTGCCAGCAGCTTAGCCCGGGGGGGAGGACAGTTCTACGAGCAGTACTTC. Translation: CASSLARGGGQFYEQYF.

Remarks on this clonotype: A single base separates this from a much larger clone, so it may be a read error. This chain links TRBV12-3 or TRBV12-4 with TRBJ2-5; 15 positions agree with TRBD2. This CDR3 spans 18 amino acids. This CDR3 is CASSLAAGLAGGGETKYF. The CDR3 DNA reads TGTGCCAGCAGTTTAGCGGCAGGACTAGCGGGAGGGGGAGAGACCAAGTACTTC.

The genes are TRBV20-1 and TRBJ2-3; possible D gene TRBD2, 6 bases. There are 17 residues in the CDR3. The V gene lost 3 bases and the J gene lost 0 bases, with 19 bases spanning the gap. Germline values: CDR1 DFQATT, CDR2 SNEGSKA (reference sequence). The CDR3 region is CSARPRGASDSTDTQYF. CDR3 DNA sequence: TGCAGTGCTAGGCCCCGCGGGGCTAGCGATAGCACAGATACGCAGTATTTT.

J is TRBJ2-1 and V is TRBV15; TRBD2 matches at 8 bases. The CDR3 is 17 amino acids. V lost 0 bases and J lost 0; bases outside the gene matches: 4. From germline, CDR1 is LNHNV and CDR2 YYDKDF (reference sequence). Here the CDR3 reads CATSRDWGTSSYNEQFF. For the CDR3, the DNA is TGTGCCACCAGCAGAGATTGGGGGACTAGCTCCTACAATGAGCAGTTCTTC.

At least ten counts were recorded for this clonotype. Its ends do not fully match the called genes, so a read error is possible. V and J are TRBV5-1 and TRBJ2-7; TRBD2 is a possible D gene (5 bases). Germline lookup yields CDR1 SGHRS and CDR2 YFSETQ. The CDR3 totals 13 residues. The CDR3 is CASSLARDYEQYF. The CDR3, as DNA: TGTGCCAGCAGCTTAGCCCGGGACTACGAGCAGTACTTC. Looking up the rest from reference TRBV5-1 and TRBJ2-7 gives the full variable domain: KAGVTQTPRYLIKTRGQQVTLSCSPISGHRSVSWYQQTPGQGLQFLFEYFSETQRNKGNFPGRFSGRQFSNSRSEMNVSTLELGDSALYLCASSLARDYEQYFGPGTRLTVT.

Turning to this clonotype: Compared with germline, one end of the junction differs, possibly owing to a read error. This chain uses TRBV30 with TRBJ2-1, with D maybe TRBD1 (6 bases). The CDR3 runs to 16 residues. Germline V gives CDR1 GTSNPN, CDR2 SVGIG (reference sequence). This CDR3 is CAWSVADSSSYNGQFF. The CDR3 DNA sequence: TGTGCCTGGAGTGTCGCGGACAGTTCATCCTACAATGGGCAGTTCTTC.

In this sample, this clonotype turned up many times. This rearrangement joins TRBV12-3 or TRBV12-4 to TRBJ2-3; D call uncertain. The V end was cut by 5 bases, the J end by 7 bases, with 7 bases between. There are 11 residues in the CDR3. The CDR3 loop reads CASSLVNTQYF. CDR3 nucleotides: TGTGCCAGCAGTCTAGTCAATACGCAGTATTTT.

Worth noting for this clonotype: A much larger clone differs from this one at a single base, so this may be a read error. This chain connects TRBV9 to TRBJ2-2, with 10 positions matching TRBD1. J lost 9 bases, V lost 4 bases, and 9 bases had no gene match. The germline CDR1 and CDR2 sequences are SGDLS and YYNGEE. The length of the CDR3 is 15 residues. The CDR3 coding sequence is TGTGCCAGCAGCACCGAGACAGGGGGCTTGAGGGAGCTGTTTTTT. It yields the protein CASSTETGGLRELFF.

Points on this clonotype: A read error may explain this, as a much larger clone is one base away. The chain links TRBV6-2 or TRBV6-3 to TRBJ1-2; D might be TRBD1 (6 bases). The germline V gene encodes CDR1 MNHEY and CDR2 SVGEGT. The CDR3 has 15 residues. CDR3 DNA sequence: TGTGCCTGCAGTCCGTATACTGGGGGCGGCTATGGCTACACCTTC. Protein: CACSPYTGGGYGYTF.

The chain couples TRBV7-9 to TRBJ2-1; D is perhaps TRBD2 (7 bases). V dropped 2 bases and J dropped 8 bases, with 19 bases sitting between them. The CDR3 totals 16 residues. Germline lookup yields CDR1 SEHNR and CDR2 FQNEAQ (reference sequence). The chain's CDR3 is CASSLLEGGEGDEQFF. CDR3 bases: TGTGCCAGCAGCTTATTGGAGGGGGGGGAGGGGGATGAGCAGTTCTTC.

This clonotype occurred many times. The V and J genes are TRBV6-5 and TRBJ1-2, with D unclear. There are 15 residues in the CDR3. The V gene lost 0 bases and the J gene lost 2 bases, with 10 bases spanning the gap. Germline V lookup: CDR1 MNHEY, CDR2 SVGAGI. The CDR3 region is CASSYSAGRNYGYTF. As DNA, the CDR3 is TGTGCCAGCAGTTACTCGGCAGGCAGGAACTATGGCTACACCTTC.

Note on this clonotype: This may arise from a read error, as a much more abundant clone is one base away. The chain has TRBV20-1 and TRBJ1-2; 9 nucleotides align to TRBD1. The ends lost 6 bases at V and 6 bases at J; junction bases unmatched: 11. The CDR3 is 14 amino acids. The germline CDR1 and CDR2 sequences are DFQATT and SNEGSKA (reference sequence). CDR3 nucleotide sequence: TGCAGTGCCCGGGACAGGGAATGGGTCCATGGCTACACCTTC. This encodes CSARDREWVHGYTF.

The CDR3 sequence is CASSPDRDLPNQETQYF. The CDR3 coding sequence is TGCGCCAGCAGCCCCGACCGGGACCTTCCGAACCAAGAGACCCAGTACTTC. The chain carries TRBV5-1 and TRBJ2-5, with D perhaps assigned TRBD1 or TRBD2 (5 bases each). The CDR3 extends over 17 amino acids. V lost 4 bases and J lost 0, with 19 bases in between. CDR1 and CDR2 from the germline V gene are SGHRS and YFSETQ. The complete variable domain, with remaining parts taken from reference TRBV5-1 and TRBJ2-5, reads KAGVTQTPRYLIKTRGQQVTLSCSPISGHRSVSWYQQTPGQGLQFLFEYFSETQRNKGNFPGRFSGRQFSNSRSEMNVSTLELGDSALYLCASSPDRDLPNQETQYFGPGTRLLVL.

This clonotype was picked up many times. This chain uses TRBV20-1 with TRBJ2-5; 15 nucleotides align to TRBD2. This CDR3 has 18 residues. The germline V gene encodes CDR1 DFQATT and CDR2 SNEGSKA (reference sequence). The junction had 11 bases not matched to a gene; V was cut back by 6 bases and J by 0 bases. Here the CDR3 DNA reads TGCAGTGCGAGAATTCCATGGACTAGCGGGAGGGACCAAGAGACCCAGTACTTC. Protein product: CSARIPWTSGRDQETQYF.

This clonotype was detected many times. The chain employs TRBV7-9 and TRBJ2-5, with 11 positions matching TRBD2. The J segment lost 3 bases and the V segment lost 5 bases, leaving 2 bases of the junction unmatched. This CDR3 has 14 residues. CDR1 SEHNR and CDR2 FQNEAQ come from the germline V gene (reference sequence). CDR3 nucleotide sequence: TGTGCCAGCAGCGAGACTAGCGGGGAAGAGACCCAGTACTTC. This encodes CASSETSGEETQYF.

This clonotype occurred a few times. Being one base from a much bigger clone, this may be a read error. The rearrangement uses TRBV12-3 or TRBV12-4 and TRBJ2-5, with unresolved D. The V end lost 5 bases, the J end lost 7 bases, and 17 bases lay between the germline ends. This CDR3 has 14 amino acids. The CDR3 here is CASSPHLNGVTQYF. The CDR3 DNA sequence: TGTGCCAGCAGTCCCCACCTCAATGGGGTGACCCAGTACTTC.

The chain recombines TRBV28 with TRBJ2-1, with 8 bases that match TRBD2. V was clipped by 4 bases and J by 12 bases; unmatched bases: 11. Looked up from germline, CDR1 is MDHEN and CDR2 is SYDVKM. The CDR3 totals 14 residues. CDR3 residues: CASSSSGSGYGQFF. Written as DNA, the CDR3 is TGTGCCAGCAGTTCCAGCGGGAGTGGGTATGGGCAGTTCTTC.

The chain has TRBV4-1 and TRBJ2-1; 7 bases fit TRBD1. From germline, CDR1 is MGHRA and CDR2 YSYEKL. The J segment lost 7 bases and the V segment lost 2 bases, leaving 14 bases of the junction unmatched. The CDR3 loop spans 17 amino acids. The DNA for the CDR3 is TGCGCCAGCAGCCAAAGAACCGGGACAGCCTCCGGGAATGAGCAGTTCTTC. Encoded protein: CASSQRTGTASGNEQFF.

The chain links TRBV12-3 or TRBV12-4 to TRBJ1-2; a possible D gene is TRBD1 (6 bases). V dropped 6 bases and J dropped 6 bases, with 8 bases sitting between them. The CDR3 totals 11 residues. CDR3 loop: CASSKGDGYTF. Written as DNA, the CDR3 is TGTGCCAGCAGCAAGGGGGATGGCTACACCTTC.

The genes are TRBV19 and TRBJ2-1; 7 bases fit TRBD2. The CDR3 is made up of 15 amino acids. CDR1 and CDR2 from the germline V gene are LNHDA and SQIVND (reference sequence). After removal of 1 base from V and 5 bases from J, the junction contained 5 bases not matched to a gene. CDR3 in amino acids: CASSIGASGDNEQFF. As DNA, the CDR3 is TGTGCCAGTAGTATAGGGGCTAGCGGAGACAATGAGCAGTTCTTC. Full variable domain (missing parts from reference TRBV19 and TRBJ2-1): DGGITQSPKYLFRKEGQNVTLSCEQNLNHDAMYWYRQDPGQGLRLIYYSQIVNDFQKGDIAEGYSVSREKKESFPLTVTSAQKNPTAFYLCASSIGASGDNEQFFGPGTRLTVL.

Ten or more counts support this clonotype. The rearrangement joins TRBV11-2 to TRBJ2-3; D is perhaps TRBD2 (6 bases). The CDR3 covers 16 residues. V was trimmed by 0 bases and J by 2 bases, leaving 12 bases between them. Per the germline V gene, CDR1 is SGHAT and CDR2 is FQNNGV. The CDR3 bases are TGTGCCAGCAGCTTAGATGGGGCGGGGTACACAGATACGCAGTATTTT. Its translation: CASSLDGAGYTDTQYF.

Of note for this clonotype: A read error may be the cause here, since a much bigger clone is one base away. V is TRBV6-5 and J is TRBJ2-5, with 7 bases fitting TRBD2. The CDR3 covers 15 residues. From germline, CDR1 is MNHEY and CDR2 SVGAGI. The CDR3 loop reads CARSYWEQGGETQYF. The CDR3 bases are TGTGCCAGAAGTTACTGGGAGCAGGGAGGGGAGACCCAGTACTTC.

This clonotype showed up many times. The genes are TRBV20-1 and TRBJ1-6; possible D gene TRBD1, 5 bases. Trimming pared 5 bases from V and 0 bases from J, leaving 5 bases between. Looked up from germline, CDR1 is DFQATT and CDR2 is SNEGSKA (reference sequence). The CDR3 contains 13 residues. For the CDR3, the DNA is TGCAGTGCTGGGGGCTCCTATAATTCACCCCTCCACTTT. Its translation: CSAGGSYNSPLHF.